The 32 T cell receptor beta chains below come from one sample, sequenced in a study of radiotherapy plus CTLA-4 blockade in lung cancer. Sequencing used immunoSEQ multiplex PCR; TCRdb keeps in-frame clones, though not all of them. The sample includes around 100,000 clones, about 80% of them seen just once. The sample here was peripheral blood, taken from a patient treated with radiotherapy plus ipilimumab. These receptors originate from a human donor with non-small cell lung cancer that progressed on radiotherapy plus ipilimumab. Some clones in this sample may be carry-over from other donors' samples.

The chain links TRBV7-9 to TRBJ2-7, with no clear D. The CDR3 totals 11 residues. CDR1 SEHNR and CDR2 FQNEAQ come from the germline V gene (reference sequence). Trimming stripped 5 bases from V and 4 bases from J, with 6 bases between. CDR3 sequence: CASSPLYEQYF. In DNA form, the CDR3 reads TGTGCCAGCAGCCCGCTGTACGAGCAGTACTTC.

J is TRBJ2-7 and V is TRBV5-1; no clear D. V was shortened by 3 bases and J by 2 bases, with 6 bases between the two germline ends. This CDR3 contains 12 residues. The germline V gene encodes CDR1 SGHRS and CDR2 YFSETQ. The DNA of the CDR3 is TGCGCCAGCAGCTCTTACGCCTACGAGCAGTACTTC. It specifies CASSSYAYEQYF.

The rearrangement uses TRBV25-1 and TRBJ2-7, with TRBD1 matching over 8 bases. J gave up 0 bases and V 3 bases, and 1 base lay outside the gene matches. Germline values: CDR1 MGHDK, CDR2 SYGVNS. CDR3 length: 14 residues. DNA of the CDR3: TGTGCCAGCAGTGACCAGGGGGCCTCCTACGAGCAGTACTTC. The encoded protein is CASSDQGASYEQYF.

This rearrangement joins TRBV5-6 to TRBJ2-3, with D possibly TRBD1 on 6 matching bases. This CDR3 contains 15 residues. The germline V gene has CDR1 SGHDT and CDR2 YYEEEE. V was clipped by 1 base and J by 2 bases, with 11 bases between them. CDR3 residues: CASSLMGATTDTQYF. The CDR3 region has the DNA TGTGCCAGCAGCTTGATGGGGGCTACCACAGATACGCAGTATTTT.

This clone has only one observation. This sequence joins TRBV5-1 and TRBJ2-7; 8 bases match TRBD1. CDR3 length equals 15 residues. CDR1 SGHRS and CDR2 YFSETQ come from the germline V gene. V was pared by 4 bases and J by 0 bases, with 6 bases of the junction left unmatched. The CDR3 loop is CASSTDGQGSYEQYF. In DNA form, the CDR3 reads TGCGCCAGCAGCACAGACGGACAGGGCTCCTACGAGCAGTACTTC.

The chain couples TRBV20-1 to TRBJ2-3; no clear D gene. Germline CDR1 is DFQATT and CDR2 is SNEGSKA (reference sequence). The V and J ends lost 6 bases and 5 bases respectively, with 9 bases between them. This CDR3 is built from 11 residues. In DNA, the CDR3 is TGCAGTGCCCCAATTGGAGATACGCAGTATTTT. Translating it yields CSAPIGDTQYF.

The V and J genes are TRBV6-6 and TRBJ2-7; maybe TRBD2 (6 bases). The CDR3 is 14 residues long. Trimming stripped 4 bases from V and 2 bases from J, with 12 bases between. The germline V gene has CDR1 MNHNY and CDR2 SVGAGI (reference sequence). In nucleotides, the CDR3 is TGTGCCAGCAGTTCCAGGAGGGGCCCCTACGAGCAGTACTTC. Its translation: CASSSRRGPYEQYF.

This chain links TRBV7-2 with TRBJ1-4; D gene uncertain. In germline, CDR1 is SGHTA, CDR2 FQGNSA. This CDR3 comprises 15 residues. Trimming took off 5 bases at V and 0 bases at J, with 10 bases between the two ends. This chain's CDR3 is CASSPLASTNEKLFF. DNA for the CDR3: TGTGCCAGCAGCCCCTTGGCGTCAACTAATGAAAAACTGTTTTTT.

CDR3 amino acids: CASSVDLALAGGSNTGELFF. CDR3 DNA: TGTGCCAGCAGCGTAGACCTCGCCCTAGCGGGGGGGTCGAACACCGGGGAGCTGTTTTTT. This chain links TRBV9 with TRBJ2-2, with 12 bases aligning to TRBD2. Trimming cost V 0 bases and J 0 bases; bases outside gene matches: 9. There are 20 residues in the CDR3. Germline-derived CDR1 and CDR2 are SGDLS and YYNGEE.

This sequence joins TRBV11-1 and TRBJ1-4, with D unresolved. V lost 3 bases to trimming and J lost 4 bases, with 9 bases between them. Germline V gives CDR1 SGHAT, CDR2 FQDESV (reference sequence). This CDR3 spans 14 amino acids. The CDR3 sequence: CASSFGQYNEKLFF. CDR3 sequence (DNA): TGTGCCAGCAGCTTTGGGCAGTATAATGAAAAACTGTTTTTT.

The chain couples TRBV6-5 to TRBJ2-3; D tentatively reads TRBD1 or TRBD2 (5 bases each). The CDR3 totals 13 residues. CDR1 is MNHEY, CDR2 SVGAGI, per germline. V was pared by 4 bases and J by 8 bases, with 13 bases between. This CDR3 is CASSSPGDLTQYF. The CDR3 DNA follows: TGTGCCAGCAGTTCACCCGGGGACCTTACGCAGTATTTT.

This clone was detected once. This sequence joins TRBV2 and TRBJ1-6; D gene ambiguous. The V end was cut by 2 bases, the J end by 0 bases, with 8 bases between. Germline CDR1 SNHLY, CDR2 FYNNEI. CDR3 length: 16 residues. CDR3 loop: CASSEQDFSYNSPLHF. As DNA, the CDR3 is TGTGCCAGCAGTGAACAGGACTTCTCCTATAATTCACCCCTCCACTTT.

This clone was found once. V usage is TRBV27 and J usage is TRBJ2-3, with 7 bases aligning to TRBD2. The CDR3 extends over 16 amino acids. Germline V gene sequence: CDR1 MNHEY, CDR2 SMNVEV (reference sequence). J lost 6 bases, V lost 3 bases, and 12 bases had no gene match. For the CDR3, the DNA is TGTGCCAGCAGTTTGCTCGGGGGGACCAGCAGGGATACGCAGTATTTT. Amino acids: CASSLLGGTSRDTQYF.

The chain joins TRBV7-9 to TRBJ1-2; 7 bases align to TRBD1. The CDR3 is 13 amino acids. Trimming cost V 5 bases and J 8 bases; bases outside gene matches: 8. The germline gives CDR1 SEHNR, CDR2 FQNEAQ (reference sequence). The CDR3 region has the DNA TGTGCCAGCAGCCTCGGACAGGTGGGGGGCTACACCTTC. Its protein product is CASSLGQVGGYTF.

The J gene is TRBJ2-1, the V gene TRBV11-2, with 8 bases matching TRBD2. This CDR3 has 17 residues. Per germline, CDR1 SGHAT and CDR2 FQNNGV. J gave up 2 bases and V 5 bases, and 11 bases lay outside the gene matches. The CDR3 sequence is CASSRPGISGAYNEQFF. CDR3 nucleotide sequence: TGTGCCAGCAGCCGCCCCGGGATTAGCGGGGCCTACAATGAGCAGTTCTTC.

This chain joins TRBV7-2 and TRBJ1-1; 8 bases fit TRBD1. With 5 bases clipped from V and 4 bases from J, the junction kept 6 bases outside the gene matches. The CDR3 extends over 14 amino acids. Germline-derived CDR1 and CDR2 are SGHTA and FQGNSA. Here the CDR3 DNA reads TGTGCCAGCAGCACGCAGGGGGCCGGCACTGAAGCTTTCTTT. It yields the protein CASSTQGAGTEAFF.

The rearrangement uses TRBV15 and TRBJ1-4, with D uncertain. The V end was cut by 8 bases, the J end by 8 bases, with 12 bases between. There are 12 residues in the CDR3. The V gene's germline CDR1 is LNHNV and CDR2 YYDKDF (reference sequence). For the CDR3, the DNA is TGTGCCACCGCGTGGGGAAGAGAAAAACTGTTTTTT. It codes for CATAWGREKLFF. The variable domain in full, with the rest retrieved from reference TRBV15 and TRBJ1-4, is DAMVIQNPRYQVTQFGKPVTLSCSQTLNHNVMYWYQQKSSQAPKLLFHYYDKDFNNEADTPDNFQSRRPNTSFCFLDIRSPGLGDTAMYLCATAWGREKLFFGSGTQLSVL.

The genes are TRBV6-1 and TRBJ1-2; 7 bases fit TRBD1. V gave up 7 bases and J gave up 0 bases; unmatched junction bases: 8. Germline CDR1 and CDR2: MNHNS and SASEGT. This CDR3 comprises 15 residues. The CDR3 DNA reads as TGTGCCAGCAACGACCTGACAGGGACTAACTATGGCTACACCTTC. Protein product: CASNDLTGTNYGYTF.

The chain recombines TRBV11-2 with TRBJ2-5; D gene ambiguous. CDR1 is SGHAT and CDR2 is FQNNGV in the germline V gene. Trimming pared 1 base from V and 5 bases from J, leaving 5 bases between. The CDR3 has 12 amino acids. The CDR3 protein is CASSLGWETQYF. The CDR3 nucleotides are TGTGCCAGCAGCTTAGGCTGGGAGACCCAGTACTTC.

This chain connects TRBV11-1 to TRBJ2-3; D gene uncertain. Germline V gives CDR1 SGHAT, CDR2 FQDESV (reference sequence). The CDR3 consists of 14 residues. Trimming left V 0 bases short and J 4 bases short, with 8 bases between. The CDR3 loop reads CASSLANGADTQYF. In nucleotides, the CDR3 is TGTGCCAGCAGCTTAGCGAATGGGGCAGATACGCAGTATTTT.

For the CDR3, the DNA is TGTGCCAGCAGCCCCTTCTTTATCCTAGCGGGCACCGGGGAGCTGTTTTTT. It specifies CASSPFFILAGTGELFF. The chain joins TRBV5-6 to TRBJ2-2; 8 positions agree with TRBD2. V trimming: 4 bases; J trimming: 4 bases; junction bases outside the gene matches: 12. This CDR3 comprises 17 residues. The germline gives CDR1 SGHDT, CDR2 YYEEEE. Based on the CDR3 plus reference TRBV5-6 and TRBJ2-2, the full variable domain is DAGVTQSPTHLIKTRGQQVTLRCSPKSGHDTVSWYQQALGQGPQFIFQYYEEEERQRGNFPDRFSGHQFPNYSSELNVNALLLGDSALYLCASSPFFILAGTGELFFGEGSRLTVL.

CDR3 residues: CASSLRSVNEQFF. CDR3 DNA: TGTGCCAGCAGTTTACGGTCGGTCAATGAGCAGTTCTTC. The J gene is TRBJ2-1, the V gene TRBV27; D is ambiguous. The CDR3 contains 13 residues. The germline V and J ends were trimmed by 2 bases and 6 bases, with 8 bases remaining between them. Germline assignment: CDR1 MNHEY and CDR2 SMNVEV (reference sequence).

This chain connects TRBV10-3 to TRBJ1-4; maybe TRBD1 (6 bases). The germline V gene encodes CDR1 ENHRY and CDR2 SYGVKD. The CDR3 has 16 residues. Trimming removed 3 bases from V and 8 bases from J, with 19 bases in between. CDR3 region: CAISDPEQGGLEKLFF. Written as DNA, the CDR3 is TGTGCCATCAGTGACCCTGAACAGGGTGGATTAGAAAAACTGTTTTTT.

The J gene is TRBJ1-2, the V gene TRBV1. TRBV1 counts as a pseudogene. This CDR3 spans 13 amino acids. The CDR3 DNA follows: TGCACCAGCAGCCAAGGGAGGGGCTATGGCTACACCTTC. Amino acids: CTSSQGRGYGYTF.

This clone was recorded only once. The chain joins TRBV5-1 to TRBJ2-7, with TRBD1 matching over 7 bases. The CDR3 length is 17 residues. Germline V gene sequence: CDR1 SGHRS, CDR2 YFSETQ. V lost 0 bases and J lost 1; bases outside the gene matches: 10. DNA for the CDR3: TGCGCCAGCAGCTTGGCCAGGGGGAACCGCATTTCCTACGAGCAGTACTTC. It specifies CASSLARGNRISYEQYF.

As concerns this clone: In the same sample, other DNA sequences code for this CDR3. The chain joins TRBV19 to TRBJ2-7; D remains unclear. The CDR3 runs to 12 residues. Trimming pared 6 bases from V and 6 bases from J, leaving 12 bases between. Germline loops: CDR1 LNHDA, CDR2 SQIVND (reference sequence). DNA of the CDR3: TGTGCCAGTAGGAGTAGTGCGAGCGAGCAGTACTTC. Translation: CASRSSASEQYF.

J is TRBJ1-2 and V is TRBV6-4; 10 bases are shared with TRBD1. The CDR3 contains 13 residues. The V segment lost 3 bases and the J segment 12 bases; nucleotides outside the gene matches: 7. Germline assignment: CDR1 MRHNA and CDR2 SNTAGT. CDR3 loop: CASSESGTGEHTF. CDR3 nucleotides: TGTGCCAGCAGTGAATCGGGGACAGGGGAACACACCTTC.

In this sample, this clone turned up a few times. The J gene is TRBJ1-5, the V gene TRBV7-2; the match to TRBD1 covers 8 bases. CDR3 size: 13 residues. Germline V CDR1 and CDR2: SGHTA, FQGNSA. Losses at the gene ends were 5 bases for V and 6 bases for J; bases not matched to a gene: 3. The CDR3 sequence is CASSTDRAQPQHF. CDR3 nucleotides: TGTGCCAGCAGCACGGACAGGGCTCAGCCCCAGCATTTT.

This clone has just a few counts. This chain joins TRBV2 and TRBJ1-5, with D tentatively TRBD1 (6 bases). The CDR3 loop spans 14 amino acids. The germline V gene has CDR1 SNHLY and CDR2 FYNNEI. The V gene lost 8 bases and the J gene lost 4 bases, with 15 bases spanning the gap. The CDR3 bases are TGTGCCAGCCAGACAGGTCATGGTAATCAGCCCCAGCATTTT. Protein product: CASQTGHGNQPQHF. The full variable domain, in which reference TRBV2 and TRBJ1-5 provide the parts outside the CDR3, is EPEVTQTPSHQVTQMGQEVILRCVPISNHLYFYWYRQILGQKVEFLVSFYNNEISEKSEIFDDQFSVERPDGSNFTLKIRSTKLEDSAMYFCASQTGHGNQPQHFGDGTRLSIL.

The chain has TRBV5-4 and TRBJ2-2; tentative D call: TRBD1 (6 bases). The germline V gene has CDR1 SGHNT and CDR2 YYREEE (reference sequence). Trimming left V 4 bases short and J 5 bases short, with 21 bases between. The length of the CDR3 is 17 residues. This chain's CDR3 is CASSLGYGGTWTGELFF. In DNA, the CDR3 is TGTGCCAGCAGCCTTGGGTATGGGGGCACGTGGACCGGGGAGCTGTTTTTT.

The chain uses TRBV5-3 and TRBJ1-5; 9 nucleotides match TRBD1. TRBV5-3 is sorted into the ORF group, with uncertain function. The CDR3 is 16 residues long. V trimming: 4 bases; J trimming: 0 bases; junction bases outside the gene matches: 5. The CDR3 region is CARSRDRENSNQPQHF. In DNA, the CDR3 is TGTGCCAGAAGCCGGGACAGGGAGAATAGCAATCAGCCCCAGCATTTT.

The J gene is TRBJ2-3, the V gene TRBV28; a weak D match, TRBD1 (6 bases). This CDR3 has 17 amino acids. The germline V gene has CDR1 MDHEN and CDR2 SYDVKM. V lost 6 bases and J lost 6, with 25 bases in between. The CDR3 loop reads CASRRAGTPLDRDTQYF. In DNA form, the CDR3 reads TGTGCCAGCAGGAGGGCCGGGACACCCTTGGATCGTGATACGCAGTATTTT.